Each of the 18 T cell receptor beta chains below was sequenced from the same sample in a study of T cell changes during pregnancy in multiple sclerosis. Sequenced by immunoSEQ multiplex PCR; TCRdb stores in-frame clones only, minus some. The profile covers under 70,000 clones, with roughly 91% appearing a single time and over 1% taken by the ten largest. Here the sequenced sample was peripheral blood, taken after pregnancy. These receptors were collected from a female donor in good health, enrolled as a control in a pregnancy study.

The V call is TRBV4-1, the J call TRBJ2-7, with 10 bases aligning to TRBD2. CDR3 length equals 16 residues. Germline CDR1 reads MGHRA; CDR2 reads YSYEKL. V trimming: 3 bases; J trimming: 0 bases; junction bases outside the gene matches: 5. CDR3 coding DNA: TGCGCCAGCAGCCAGGATAGCGGGGGGCTCTCCTACGAGCAGTACTTC. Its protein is CASSQDSGGLSYEQYF.

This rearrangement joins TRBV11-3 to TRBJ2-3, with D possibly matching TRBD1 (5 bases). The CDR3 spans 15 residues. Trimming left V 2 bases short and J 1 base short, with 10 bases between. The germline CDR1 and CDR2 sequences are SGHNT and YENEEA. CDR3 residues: CASSLWGGRTDTQYF. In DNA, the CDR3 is TGTGCCAGCAGCTTATGGGGCGGTCGCACAGATACGCAGTATTTT.

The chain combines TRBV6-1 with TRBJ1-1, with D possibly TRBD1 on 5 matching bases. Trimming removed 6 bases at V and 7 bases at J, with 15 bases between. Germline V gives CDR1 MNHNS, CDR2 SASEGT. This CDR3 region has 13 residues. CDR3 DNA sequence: TGTGCCAGCAGCTTCTCAGGGAAACTTGAAGCTTTCTTT. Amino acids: CASSFSGKLEAFF.

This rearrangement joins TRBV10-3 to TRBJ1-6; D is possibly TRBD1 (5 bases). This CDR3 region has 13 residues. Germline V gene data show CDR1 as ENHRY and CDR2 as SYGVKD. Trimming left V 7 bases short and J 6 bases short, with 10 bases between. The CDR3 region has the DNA TGTGCCATCAAGGGAGGGACTAATTCACCCCTCCACTTT. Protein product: CAIKGGTNSPLHF.

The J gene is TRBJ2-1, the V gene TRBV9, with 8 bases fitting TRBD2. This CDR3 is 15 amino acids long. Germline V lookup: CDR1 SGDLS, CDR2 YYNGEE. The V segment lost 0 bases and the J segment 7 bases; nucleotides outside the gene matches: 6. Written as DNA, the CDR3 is TGTGCCAGCAGCGTAGCTGCCGGGGGGGCAAATGAGCAGTTCTTC. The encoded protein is CASSVAAGGANEQFF.

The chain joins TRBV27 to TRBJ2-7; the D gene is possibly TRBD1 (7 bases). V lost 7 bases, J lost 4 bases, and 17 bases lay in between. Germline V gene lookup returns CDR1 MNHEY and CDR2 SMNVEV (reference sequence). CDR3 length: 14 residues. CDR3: CASKRQGGVYEQYF. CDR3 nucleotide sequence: TGTGCCAGCAAGAGACAGGGCGGGGTTTACGAGCAGTACTTC.

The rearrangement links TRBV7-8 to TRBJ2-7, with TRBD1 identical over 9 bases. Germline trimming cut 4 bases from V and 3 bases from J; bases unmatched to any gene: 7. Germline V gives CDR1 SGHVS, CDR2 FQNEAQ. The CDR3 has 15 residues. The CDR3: CASSSGTGSLYEQYF. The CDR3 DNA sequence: TGTGCCAGCAGCTCCGGGACAGGGAGCCTCTACGAGCAGTACTTC.

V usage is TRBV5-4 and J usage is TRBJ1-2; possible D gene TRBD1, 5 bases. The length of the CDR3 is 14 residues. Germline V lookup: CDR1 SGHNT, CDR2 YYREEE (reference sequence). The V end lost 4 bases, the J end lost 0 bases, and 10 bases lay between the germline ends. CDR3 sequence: CASSPTDTNYGYTF. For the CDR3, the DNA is TGTGCCAGCAGCCCAACGGACACTAACTATGGCTACACCTTC.

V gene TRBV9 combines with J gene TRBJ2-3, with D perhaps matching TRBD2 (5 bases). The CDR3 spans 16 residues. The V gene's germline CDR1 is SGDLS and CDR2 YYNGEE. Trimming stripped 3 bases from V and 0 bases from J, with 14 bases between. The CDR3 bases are TGTGCCAGCAGCGCGACGCAGCGGCCTAGCACAGATACGCAGTATTTT. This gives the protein CASSATQRPSTDTQYF.

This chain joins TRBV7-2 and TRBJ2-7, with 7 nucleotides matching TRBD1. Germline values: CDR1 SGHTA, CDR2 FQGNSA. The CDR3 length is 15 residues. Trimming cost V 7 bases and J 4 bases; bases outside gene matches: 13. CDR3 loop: CASNHQQGKNYEQYF. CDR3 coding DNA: TGTGCCAGCAACCACCAACAGGGGAAAAATTACGAGCAGTACTTC.

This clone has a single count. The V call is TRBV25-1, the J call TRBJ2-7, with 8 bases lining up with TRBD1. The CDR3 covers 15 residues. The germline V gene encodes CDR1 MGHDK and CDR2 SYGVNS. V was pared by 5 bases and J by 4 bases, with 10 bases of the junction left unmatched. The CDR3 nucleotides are TGTGCCAGCAGTCCCTCCAACAGGGGGTCTTACGAGCAGTACTTC. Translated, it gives CASSPSNRGSYEQYF.

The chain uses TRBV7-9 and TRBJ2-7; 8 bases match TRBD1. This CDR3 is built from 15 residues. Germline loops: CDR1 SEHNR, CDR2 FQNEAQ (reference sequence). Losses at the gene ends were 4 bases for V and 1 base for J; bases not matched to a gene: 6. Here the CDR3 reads CASSSRQGISYEQYF. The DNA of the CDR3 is TGTGCCAGCAGCTCCCGACAGGGGATATCCTACGAGCAGTACTTC.

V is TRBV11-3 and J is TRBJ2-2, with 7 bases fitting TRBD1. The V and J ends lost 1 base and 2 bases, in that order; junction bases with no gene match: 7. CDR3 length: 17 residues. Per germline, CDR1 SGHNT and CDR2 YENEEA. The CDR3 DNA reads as TGTGCCAGCAGCTTAGGCCGACAGGGATCTAACACCGGGGAGCTGTTTTTT. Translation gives CASSLGRQGSNTGELFF.

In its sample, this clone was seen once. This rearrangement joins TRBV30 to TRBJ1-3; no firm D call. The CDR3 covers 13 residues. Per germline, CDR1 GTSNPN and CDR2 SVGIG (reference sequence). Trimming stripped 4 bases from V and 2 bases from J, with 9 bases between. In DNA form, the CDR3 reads TGTGCCTGGACTACCGGTCCTGGAAACACCATATATTTT. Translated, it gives CAWTTGPGNTIYF. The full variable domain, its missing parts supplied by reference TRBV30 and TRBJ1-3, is SQTIHQWPATLVQPVGSPLSLECTVEGTSNPNLYWYRQAAGRGLQLLFYSVGIGQISSEVPQNLSASRPQDRQFILSSKKLLLSDSGFYLCAWTTGPGNTIYFGEGSWLTVV.

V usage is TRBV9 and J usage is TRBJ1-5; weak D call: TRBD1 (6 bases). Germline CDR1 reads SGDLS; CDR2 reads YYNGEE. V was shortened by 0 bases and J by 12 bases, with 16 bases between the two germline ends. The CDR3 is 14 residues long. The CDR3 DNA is TGTGCCAGCAGCGTAGGGTTGGGGCAGGGGATCCAGCATTTT. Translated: CASSVGLGQGIQHF.

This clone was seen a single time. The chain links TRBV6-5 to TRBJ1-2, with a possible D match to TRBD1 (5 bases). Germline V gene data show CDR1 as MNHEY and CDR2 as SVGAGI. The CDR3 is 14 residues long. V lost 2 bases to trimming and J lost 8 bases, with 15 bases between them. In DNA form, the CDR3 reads TGTGCCAGCAGTTACGCCACAGGCTTAGGAGGCTACACCTTC. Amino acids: CASSYATGLGGYTF.

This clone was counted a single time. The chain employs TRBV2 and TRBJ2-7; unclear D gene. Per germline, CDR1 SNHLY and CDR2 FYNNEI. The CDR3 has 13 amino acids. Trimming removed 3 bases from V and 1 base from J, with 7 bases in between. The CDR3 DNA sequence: TGTGCCAGCAGTGAGCGAAGATCCTACGAGCAGTACTTC. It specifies CASSERRSYEQYF.

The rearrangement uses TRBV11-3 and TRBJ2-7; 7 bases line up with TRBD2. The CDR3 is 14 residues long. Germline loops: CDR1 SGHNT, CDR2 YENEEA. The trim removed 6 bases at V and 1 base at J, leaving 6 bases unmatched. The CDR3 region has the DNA TGTGCCAGCAGAAGTCAGGGAGGGTCCTACGAGCAGTACTTC. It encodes CASRSQGGSYEQYF. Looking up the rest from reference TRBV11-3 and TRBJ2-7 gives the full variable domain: EAGVVQSPRYKIIEKKQPVAFWCNPISGHNTLYWYLQNLGQGPELLIRYENEEAVDDSQLPKDRFSAERLKGVDSTLKIQPAELGDSAVYLCASRSQGGSYEQYFGPGTRLTVT.